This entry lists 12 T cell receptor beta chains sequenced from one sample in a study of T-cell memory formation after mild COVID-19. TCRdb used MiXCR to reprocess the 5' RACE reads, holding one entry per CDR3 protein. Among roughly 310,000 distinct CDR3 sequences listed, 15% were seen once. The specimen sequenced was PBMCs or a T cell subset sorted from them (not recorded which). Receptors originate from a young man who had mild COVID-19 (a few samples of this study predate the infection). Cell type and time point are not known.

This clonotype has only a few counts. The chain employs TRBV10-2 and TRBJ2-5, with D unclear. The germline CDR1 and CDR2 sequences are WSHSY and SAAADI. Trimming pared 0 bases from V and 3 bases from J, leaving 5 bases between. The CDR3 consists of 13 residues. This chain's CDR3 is CASSESGKETQYF. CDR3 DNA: TGCGCCAGCAGTGAGTCGGGGAAAGAGACCCAGTACTTC.

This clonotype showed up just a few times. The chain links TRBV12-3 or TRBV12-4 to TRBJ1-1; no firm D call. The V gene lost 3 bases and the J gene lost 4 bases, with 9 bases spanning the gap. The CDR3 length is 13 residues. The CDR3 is CASSLREATEAFF. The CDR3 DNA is TGTGCCAGCAGTTTGCGAGAGGCCACTGAAGCTTTCTTT.

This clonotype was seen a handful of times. The CDR3 spells CASNIWGRETQYF. CDR3 nucleotides: TGTGCCAGTAACATATGGGGGAGAGAGACCCAGTACTTC. This rearrangement joins TRBV12-3 or TRBV12-4 to TRBJ2-5, with D perhaps given as TRBD1 or TRBD2 (5 bases each). The CDR3 totals 13 residues. The V and J ends lost 9 bases and 4 bases respectively, with 15 bases between them.

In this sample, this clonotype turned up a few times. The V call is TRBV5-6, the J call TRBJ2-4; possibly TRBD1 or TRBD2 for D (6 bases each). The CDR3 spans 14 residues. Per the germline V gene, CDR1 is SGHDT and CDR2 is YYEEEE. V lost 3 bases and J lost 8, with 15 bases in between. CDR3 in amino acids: CASSSSGGTYIQYF. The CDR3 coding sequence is TGTGCCAGCAGCTCGTCCGGGGGCACGTACATTCAGTACTTC.

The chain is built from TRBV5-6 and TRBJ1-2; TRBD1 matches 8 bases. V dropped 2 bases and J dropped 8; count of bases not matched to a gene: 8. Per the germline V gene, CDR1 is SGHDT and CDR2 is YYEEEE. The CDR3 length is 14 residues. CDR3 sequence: CASSFWSGGEGYTF. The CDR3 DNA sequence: TGTGCCAGCAGCTTCTGGTCAGGGGGCGAGGGCTACACCTTC.

The CDR3 protein is CSVEAGGQGAPNTQYF. The CDR3 DNA reads as TGCAGCGTTGAAGCGGGGGGACAGGGGGCGCCGAATACGCAGTATTTT. The rearrangement uses TRBV29-1 and TRBJ2-3, with TRBD1 matching over 12 bases. This CDR3 is built from 16 residues. Germline values: CDR1 SQVTM, CDR2 ANQGSEA. V was clipped by 1 base and J by 7 bases; unmatched bases: 9.

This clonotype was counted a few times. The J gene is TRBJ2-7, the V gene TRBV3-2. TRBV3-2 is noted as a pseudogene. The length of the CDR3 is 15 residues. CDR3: CASRADGSVTYEQYV. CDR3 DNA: TGTGCCAGCAGGGCGGACGGAAGTGTTACCTACGAGCAGTACGTC.

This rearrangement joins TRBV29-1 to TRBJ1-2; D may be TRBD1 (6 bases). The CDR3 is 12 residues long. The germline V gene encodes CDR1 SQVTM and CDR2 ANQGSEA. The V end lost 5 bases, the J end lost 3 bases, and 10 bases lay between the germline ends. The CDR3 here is CSVREGDYGYTF. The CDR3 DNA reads TGCAGCGTTCGAGAGGGGGACTATGGCTACACCTTC.

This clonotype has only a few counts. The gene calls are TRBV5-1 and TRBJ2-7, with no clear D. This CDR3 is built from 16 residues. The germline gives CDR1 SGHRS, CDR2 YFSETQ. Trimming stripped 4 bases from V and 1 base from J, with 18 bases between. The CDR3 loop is CASSPRGDPRSYEQYF. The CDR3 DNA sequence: TGCGCCAGCAGCCCGCGAGGAGACCCGCGTTCCTACGAGCAGTACTTC.

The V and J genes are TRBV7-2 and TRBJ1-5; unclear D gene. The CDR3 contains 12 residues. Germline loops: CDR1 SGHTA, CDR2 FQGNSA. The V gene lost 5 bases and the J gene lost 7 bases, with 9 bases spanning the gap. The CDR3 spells CASSRKDQPQHF. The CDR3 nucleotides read TGTGCCAGCAGCCGGAAGGACCAGCCCCAGCATTTT.

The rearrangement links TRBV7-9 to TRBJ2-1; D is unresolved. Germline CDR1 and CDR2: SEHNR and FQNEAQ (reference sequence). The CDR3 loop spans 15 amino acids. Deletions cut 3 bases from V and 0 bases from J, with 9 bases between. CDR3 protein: CASSLRPSSYNEQFF. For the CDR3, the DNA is TGTGCCAGCAGCTTGAGACCGAGCTCCTACAATGAGCAGTTCTTC. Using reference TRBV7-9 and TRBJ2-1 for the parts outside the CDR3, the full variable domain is DTGVSQNPRHKITKRGQNVTFRCDPISEHNRLYWYRQTLGQGPEFLTYFQNEAQLEKSRLLSDRFSAERPKGSFSTLEIQRTEQGDSAMYLCASSLRPSSYNEQFFGPGTRLTVL.

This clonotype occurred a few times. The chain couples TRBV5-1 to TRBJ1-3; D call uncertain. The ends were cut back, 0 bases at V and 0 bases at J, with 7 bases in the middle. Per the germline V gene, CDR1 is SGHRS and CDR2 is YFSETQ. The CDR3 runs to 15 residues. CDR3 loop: CASSLASHSGNTIYF. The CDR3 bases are TGCGCCAGCAGCTTGGCATCGCACTCTGGAAACACCATATATTTT.